This T cell receptor beta chain originates from a study of PD-L1 blockade in urothelial cancer. Study context: Atezolizumab at 1,200 mg intravenously every 3 weeks was started by patients in about 2014. Median blood clonality was around 0.074, with more than 75,000 unique TCRs. Men with urothelial cancer arising in the bladder made up about 90% of the roughly 29 patients.

CDR3 size: 18 residues. V lost 3 bases and J lost 5; bases outside the gene matches: 14. Germline V gene lookup returns CDR1 SGHAT and CDR2 FQNNGV. Libraries were prepared by immunoSEQ multiplex PCR; TCRdb keeps only in-frame clonotypes and omits some of them. The repertoire holds 50,000 to 55,000 clones, with around 77% as singletons. This receptor was taken from an older man with urothelial cancer. V is TRBV11-2 and J is TRBJ2-1, with 9 positions matching TRBD2. The sample here was PBMCs, taken around atezolizumab (anti-PD-L1) treatment. CDR3 sequence (DNA): TGTGCCAGCAGCTTTGTCTTTAGCGGGAGTAAGCGGAACAATGAGCAGTTCTTC. It translates to CASSFVFSGSKRNNEQFF.